A selection of T cell receptor beta chains follows, all from one sample in a study of blood T cell repertoires in COVID-19. The table came from immunoSEQ multiplex PCR; TCRdb's copy has only in-frame clones and leaves some out. The sample records 200,000 to 250,000 clones, under 90% being singletons. Sequencing used peripheral blood. The receptors here all came from a man in his fifties with COVID-19, enrolled during active disease. Both conserved end residues are part of each CDR3. The D gene is left open where the match is weak. Rows may omit the clone size; those that give it use once, few, many or a size class.

J: TRBJ2-7; V: TRBV21-1; D: NA; size: NA; DNA: TGTGCCAGCAGCAAAGCGGCCAGGGCCTACGAGCAGTACTTC; CDR3: CASSKAARAYEQYF
J: TRBJ2-7; V: TRBV12-3/TRBV12-4; D: NA; size: NA; DNA: TGTGCCAGCAGCAAATCCCCCTACGAGCAGTACTTC; CDR3: CASSKSPYEQYF
J: TRBJ1-2; V: TRBV6-5; D: TRBD1; size: once; DNA: TGTGCCAGCAGCGATCAGGGGGCGGATGGCTACACCTTC; CDR3: CASSDQGADGYTF
J: TRBJ1-2; V: TRBV24-1; D: TRBD1; size: NA; DNA: TGTGCCACCAGTGATTTGCAGGGGCGGGGACAGGGGGCTGATGGCTACACCTTC; CDR3: CATSDLQGRGQGADGYTF
J: TRBJ2-7; V: TRBV30; D: TRBD1; size: few; DNA: TGTGCCTGGAGTCGGCAGGGGGCTTACGAGCAGTACTTC; CDR3: CAWSRQGAYEQYF
J: TRBJ1-4; V: TRBV15; D: TRBD1; size: NA; DNA: TGTGCCACCAGCAGCCAGGGACAGGGTTGGGAAAAACTGTTTTTT; CDR3: CATSSQGQGWEKLFF
J: TRBJ2-7; V: TRBV2; D: TRBD1; size: NA; DNA: TGTGCCAGCACCTTACAGGGGTCCCCCTACGAGCAGTACTTC; CDR3: CASTLQGSPYEQYF
J: TRBJ2-1; V: TRBV15; D: NA; size: NA; DNA: TGTGCCACCAGCAGAGACCTTTCTGAGCAGTTCTTC; CDR3: CATSRDLSEQFF
J: TRBJ2-3; V: TRBV3-1/TRBV3-2; D: NA; size: NA; DNA: TGTGCCAGCAGCCAAGACTTACGGGAGTTATTTAGAGATACGCAGTATTTT; CDR3: CASSQDLRELFRDTQYF
J: TRBJ2-3; V: TRBV19; D: NA; size: NA; DNA: TGTGCCAGTAGTATCCCAGCGGGTACGCAGTATTTT; CDR3: CASSIPAGTQYF
J: TRBJ2-1; V: TRBV7-6; D: TRBD1; size: once; DNA: TGTGCCAGCAGCTTTAACAGGGGGCTCTTAAGCTCCTACAATGAGCAGTTCTTC; CDR3: CASSFNRGLLSSYNEQFF
J: TRBJ2-1; V: TRBV6-6; D: TRBD2; size: few; DNA: TGTGCCAGCAGTTACTCAGGGCGGGGGGCCTACAATGAGCAGTTCTTC; CDR3: CASSYSGRGAYNEQFF
J: TRBJ2-3; V: TRBV7-3; D: TRBD2; size: NA; DNA: TGTGCCAGCAGCTTGATTAGCGGGAGTACAGATACGCAGTATTTT; CDR3: CASSLISGSTDTQYF
J: TRBJ1-1; V: TRBV27; D: TRBD1; size: once; DNA: TGTGCCAGCAGACCAGGGGGCAGGGTCCCTGAAGCTTTCTTT; CDR3: CASRPGGRVPEAFF
J: TRBJ2-1; V: TRBV28; D: TRBD2; size: NA; DNA: TGTGCCAGCAGTAACAGCGCCGGGACTAGTGACAATGAGCAGTTCTTC; CDR3: CASSNSAGTSDNEQFF
J: TRBJ1-2; V: TRBV18; D: NA; size: NA; DNA: TGTGCCAGCTCACCATTTAACCCCGACAGTAACTATGGCTACACCTTC; CDR3: CASSPFNPDSNYGYTF
J: TRBJ2-1; V: TRBV2; D: TRBD1; size: once; DNA: TGTGCCAGCAGTCCCGACAGGGGGTCTTACAATGAGCAGTTCTTC; CDR3: CASSPDRGSYNEQFF
J: TRBJ1-5; V: TRBV7-2; D: NA; size: NA; DNA: TGTGCCAGCAGCTTACAAAGGGGGAATCAGCCCCAGCATTTT; CDR3: CASSLQRGNQPQHF
J: TRBJ2-7; V: TRBV9; D: NA; size: many; DNA: TGTGCCAGCAGCGTAGGCCAGTCCGGGGACTACGAGCAGTACTTC; CDR3: CASSVGQSGDYEQYF
J: TRBJ2-1; V: TRBV11-3; D: TRBD1; size: NA; DNA: TGTGCCAGCAGCTTATCGGGGTGGGGACAGGGGAGAGCCAGTGAGCAGTTCTTC; CDR3: CASSLSGWGQGRASEQFF
J: TRBJ1-2; V: TRBV6-6; D: NA; size: NA; DNA: TGTGCCAGCACCTTACCGGCAGGGCACTATGGCTACACCTTC; CDR3: CASTLPAGHYGYTF
J: TRBJ2-6; V: TRBV19; D: NA; size: NA; DNA: TGTGCCAGTAGACCCCTCCGGGATGCCGGGGCCAACGTCCTGACTTTC; CDR3: CASRPLRDAGANVLTF
J: TRBJ1-2; V: TRBV2; D: NA; size: NA; DNA: TGTGCCAGCAGTGTTGAAGGGGCTAATGGCTACACCTTC; CDR3: CASSVEGANGYTF
J: TRBJ1-6; V: TRBV3-1/TRBV3-2; D: NA; size: NA; DNA: TGTGCCAGCAGCCATCCCCACAGCTCCTATAATTCACCCCTCCACTTT; CDR3: CASSHPHSSYNSPLHF
J: TRBJ1-2; V: TRBV2; D: NA; size: NA; DNA: TGTGCCAGCAGGCCCGACCACCCGGGGGATTACACCTTC; CDR3: CASRPDHPGDYTF
J: TRBJ2-5; V: TRBV5-1; D: TRBD1; size: NA; DNA: TGCGCCAGCAGCGGCCCCGCTGACAGGGGCCAAGAGACCCAGTACTTC; CDR3: CASSGPADRGQETQYF
J: TRBJ1-3; V: TRBV3-1/TRBV3-2; D: NA; size: NA; DNA: TGTGCCAGCAGCCAATACCCGGCTGGAAACACCATATATTTT; CDR3: CASSQYPAGNTIYF
J: TRBJ2-7; V: TRBV15; D: NA; size: NA; DNA: TGTGCCACCAGCAGCCCGGACAGAACCTACGAGCAGTACTTC; CDR3: CATSSPDRTYEQYF
J: TRBJ2-6; V: TRBV9; D: TRBD1; size: NA; DNA: TGTGCCCGGGACAGGGGAAGCTCTGGGGCCAACGTCCTGACTTTC; CDR3: CARDRGSSGANVLTF
J: TRBJ1-5; V: TRBV7-2; D: TRBD1; size: NA; DNA: TGTGCCAGCAGCCCAGGGGGCAGGGGATGGAGTCAGCCCCAGCATTTT; CDR3: CASSPGGRGWSQPQHF
J: TRBJ1-1; V: TRBV19; D: NA; size: NA; DNA: TGTGCCAGTAGACTTAACCTGGGCTCCCAAGCTTTCTTT; CDR3: CASRLNLGSQAFF
J: TRBJ2-7; V: TRBV10-2; D: NA; size: once; DNA: TGCGCCAGCAGTGATTCAGTTGTAAACTACGAGCAGTACTTC; CDR3: CASSDSVVNYEQYF
J: TRBJ1-1; V: TRBV7-9; D: NA; size: NA; DNA: TGTGCCAGCAGCTTAGGCGGCACGGTGGGCACTGAAGCTTTCTTT; CDR3: CASSLGGTVGTEAFF
J: TRBJ2-7; V: TRBV7-8; D: NA; size: NA; DNA: TGTGCCAGCAGTCCACAGGACAGCTACACCTACGAGCAGTACTTC; CDR3: CASSPQDSYTYEQYF
J: TRBJ2-3; V: TRBV19; D: NA; size: NA; DNA: TGTGCCAGTAGTATCGTCGGGGGTACGCAGTATTTT; CDR3: CASSIVGGTQYF
J: TRBJ1-2; V: TRBV10-3; D: NA; size: few; DNA: TGTGCCACCCAGGTCGGACAGAACTATGGCTACACCTTC; CDR3: CATQVGQNYGYTF
J: TRBJ2-7; V: TRBV11-3; D: NA; size: NA; DNA: TGTGCCAGCAGCTTAGACAGGGGCGAGCAGTACTTC; CDR3: CASSLDRGEQYF
J: TRBJ2-5; V: TRBV9; D: NA; size: few; DNA: TGTGCCAGCAGCGTAAGTTGGGGCGGGGGCACCCAAGAGACCCAGTACTTC; CDR3: CASSVSWGGGTQETQYF
J: TRBJ2-1; V: TRBV7-8; D: NA; size: NA; DNA: TGTGCCAGCAGCTTAGACGGGGAAGGGTCCTACAATGAGCAGTTCTTC; CDR3: CASSLDGEGSYNEQFF
J: TRBJ2-1; V: TRBV15; D: NA; size: NA; DNA: TGTGCCACCAGCAGAAACCCCATGACAGGAAACTACAATGAGCAGTTCTTC; CDR3: CATSRNPMTGNYNEQFF
J: TRBJ1-1; V: TRBV19; D: NA; size: NA; DNA: TGTGCCAGTAGTCCCCGAGGATGGACAGAGACTACCATGAACACTGAAGCTTTCTTT; CDR3: CASSPRGWTETTMNTEAFF
J: TRBJ2-1; V: TRBV2; D: TRBD1; size: NA; DNA: TGTGCCAGCAGACCGACAGGGGGCGAATACAATGAGCAGTTCTTC; CDR3: CASRPTGGEYNEQFF
J: TRBJ2-7; V: TRBV27; D: NA; size: NA; DNA: TGTGCCAGCTCTGTTCTGGGCGTCTACGAGCAGTACTTC; CDR3: CASSVLGVYEQYF
J: TRBJ1-2; V: TRBV10-3; D: NA; size: NA; DNA: TGTGCCATCGAGGGCTACACCTTC; CDR3: CAIEGYTF